The 5 T cell receptor beta chains in this list originate from one sample, sequenced in a study of blood T cell repertoires in COVID-19. Only in-frame clones appear in the TCRdb table, and some are missing; sequencing was by immunoSEQ multiplex PCR. The sample lists 450,000 to 500,000 clones, 80% to 90% occurring once. What was sequenced was peripheral blood. The receptor set was obtained from a human donor in a cohort sampled during active COVID-19.

In this sample, this clone turned up once. The rearrangement links TRBV14 to TRBJ1-6; D is unresolved. Germline V gene data show CDR1 as SGHDN and CDR2 as FVKESK. The V gene lost 1 base and the J gene lost 5 bases, with 9 bases spanning the gap. CDR3 length: 15 amino acids. DNA of the CDR3: TGTGCCAGCAGCCAAGGAACACCCGATAATTCACCCCTCCACTTT. This sequence encodes CASSQGTPDNSPLHF.

In DNA, the CDR3 is TGTGCCAGCAGCCCAGGGACTTCTAACTATGGCTACACCTTC. This encodes CASSPGTSNYGYTF. This chain connects TRBV7-3 to TRBJ1-2; tentatively, D is TRBD1 (5 bases). Germline V lookup: CDR1 SGHTA, CDR2 FQGTGA. This CDR3 is 14 amino acids long. V gave up 5 bases and J gave up 0 bases, with 10 bases separating them.

The rearrangement links TRBV30 to TRBJ1-3, with 9 bases matching TRBD1. The germline V gene encodes CDR1 GTSNPN and CDR2 SVGIG (reference sequence). The CDR3 loop spans 15 amino acids. V shed 4 bases, J shed 7 bases, and the junction held 11 bases outside the gene matches. The chain's CDR3 is CAWKGQGSLGNTIYF. The CDR3 DNA reads as TGTGCCTGGAAGGGACAGGGCTCCCTCGGGAACACCATATATTTT.

The chain joins TRBV2 to TRBJ1-5; D may be TRBD1 (5 bases). Germline V CDR1 and CDR2: SNHLY, FYNNEI. The germline V and J ends were trimmed by 6 bases and 0 bases, with 12 bases remaining between them. This CDR3 is built from 15 residues. In nucleotides, the CDR3 is TGTGCCAGCAGGTCTCAGGGAAGTAGCAATCAGCCCCAGCATTTT. Protein: CASRSQGSSNQPQHF.

The chain joins TRBV13 to TRBJ1-1; D unclear. This CDR3 region has 14 residues. V lost 8 bases to trimming and J lost 4 bases, with 17 bases between them. Germline assignment: CDR1 PRHDT and CDR2 FYEKMQ (reference sequence). This CDR3 is CASEVRDRSTEAFF. The DNA of the CDR3 is TGTGCCAGCGAAGTCCGGGATAGGAGCACTGAAGCTTTCTTT.